This T cell receptor beta chain was recovered during a study of blood T cell repertoires in COVID-19. Study-wide context: From the United States, Italy and Spain came samples of acute and convalescent COVID-19. Nucleic acid was either cDNA or gDNA, and it came from T cells, B-cell-depleted T cells, or PBMCs.

CDR1 SGHDN and CDR2 FVKESK come from the germline V gene. The CDR3 spans 12 residues. The V gene lost 0 bases and the J gene lost 12 bases, with 9 bases spanning the gap. Original analysis: Reference gene primer amplification gave estimated nucleated cell counts. Clones were read by immunoSEQ multiplex PCR, and TCRdb kept only the in-frame ones, dropping some. D and trimming were read from the DNA, whereas the V and J calls and clone size are those reported in that table. Among over 80,000 clones listed, roughly 90% were seen once. Sequenced sample: peripheral blood. The sequence derives from a man aged 55-75 years with acute or convalescent COVID-19. The chain carries TRBV14 and TRBJ2-1; D may be TRBD2 (5 bases). CDR3 region: CASSQDGRVQFF. DNA for the CDR3: TGTGCCAGCAGCCAAGATGGGCGGGTGCAGTTCTTC. Looking up the rest from reference TRBV14 and TRBJ2-1 gives the full variable domain: EAGVTQFPSHSVIEKGQTVTLRCDPISGHDNLYWYRRVMGKEIKFLLHFVKESKQDESGMPNNRFLAERTGGTYSTLKVQPAELEDSGVYFCASSQDGRVQFFGPGTRLTVL.